This paragraph reports one T cell receptor (beta chain). When the RNA was reverse transcribed, random hexamers were used with an input of roughly 0.45 to 1 ug. The amplification used immunoSEQ multiplex PCR on TCR beta CDR3; it spanned 54 Vbeta and 13 Jbeta. TCRdb independently ran MiXCR on the immunoSEQ multiplex PCR reads; one entry per CDR3 protein. The table lists about 180,000 distinct CDR3 sequences, 85% to 95% of them singletons. CDR3 length: 16 amino acids. Per the germline V gene, CDR1 is GTSNPN and CDR2 is SVGIG (reference sequence). Trimming pared 1 base from V and 3 bases from J, leaving 17 bases between. These data originate in a study of CD8 T cells in Susac syndrome. High-throughput TCR beta sequencing covered peripheral CD8+ and CD4+ T cells. The CD8+ and CD4+ T cells were negatively isolated, with the TEMRA cells enriched by FACS.

The sequence came from a human donor with Susac syndrome. The chain is built from TRBV30 and TRBJ2-3; D may be TRBD1 or TRBD2 (5 bases each). Sequencing was carried out using CD4+ T cells from PBMCs. CDR3 sequence reads: CAWSESGAPGTDTQYF. CDR3 nucleotide sequence: TGTGCCTGGAGTGAATCCGGGGCCCCGGGTACAGATACGCAGTATTTT.